The present T cell receptor (beta chain) was sequenced within a study of identical twins. This clonotype occurred many times. Deletions cut 0 bases from V and 8 bases from J, with 13 bases between. The CDR3 runs 14 residues. The germline CDR1 and CDR2 sequences are SGHRS and YFSETQ. TCRdb reprocessed the 5' RACE reads via MiXCR and lists one record per CDR3 protein. The sample records approximately 890,000 distinct CDR3 sequences, around 12% being singletons. This sample was shared with a second study, whose subject was yellow fever vaccine responses in identical twins.

The receptor was isolated from a young woman in good health. This chain uses TRBV5-1 with TRBJ2-3; a weak D match, TRBD1 (6 bases). Sequenced material: PBMCs. CDR3 in amino acids: CASSLGIQGATQYF. DNA of the CDR3: TGCGCCAGCAGCTTGGGGATACAGGGAGCTACGCAGTATTTT.